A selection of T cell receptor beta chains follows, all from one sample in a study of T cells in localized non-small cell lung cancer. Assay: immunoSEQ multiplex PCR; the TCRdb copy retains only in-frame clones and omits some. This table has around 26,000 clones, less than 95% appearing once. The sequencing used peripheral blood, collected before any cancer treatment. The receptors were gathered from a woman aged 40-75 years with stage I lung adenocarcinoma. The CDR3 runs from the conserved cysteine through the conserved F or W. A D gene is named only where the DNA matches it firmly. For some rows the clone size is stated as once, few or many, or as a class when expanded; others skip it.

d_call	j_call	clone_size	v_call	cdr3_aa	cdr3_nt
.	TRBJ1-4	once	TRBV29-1	CSAGAGGLNEKLFF	TGCAGCGCTGGGGCGGGGGGACTTAATGAAAAACTGTTTTTT
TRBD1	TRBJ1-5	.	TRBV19	CASSIQGDQPQHF	TGTGCCAGTAGTATTCAGGGGGATCAGCCCCAGCATTTT
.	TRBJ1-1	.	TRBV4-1	CASSQEILNTEAFF	TGCGCCAGCAGCCAAGAAATACTGAACACTGAAGCTTTCTTT
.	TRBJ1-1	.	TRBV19	CASSMSGASNTEAFF	TGTGCCAGTAGTATGTCAGGGGCCTCTAACACTGAAGCTTTCTTT
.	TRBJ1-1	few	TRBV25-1	CASSDFGQPSSTEAFF	TGTGCCAGCAGTGATTTTGGACAACCCTCGAGTACTGAAGCTTTCTTT
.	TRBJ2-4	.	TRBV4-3	CASSQGYLDIVAKNIQYF	TGCGCCAGCAGCCAAGGCTACCTAGACATCGTAGCCAAAAACATTCAGTACTTC
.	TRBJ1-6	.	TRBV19	CASSTGRDSPLHF	TGTGCCAGTAGTACAGGGAGGGATTCACCCCTCCACTTT
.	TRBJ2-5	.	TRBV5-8	CASSDGQAYQETQYF	TGTGCCAGCAGCGACGGACAAGCATACCAAGAGACCCAGTACTTC
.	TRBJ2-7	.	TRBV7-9	CASSLDGGGEQYF	TGTGCCAGCAGCTTAGATGGGGGAGGCGAGCAGTACTTC
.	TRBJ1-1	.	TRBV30	CAWSGNTMNTEAFF	TGTGCCTGGAGTGGTAACACCATGAACACTGAAGCTTTCTTT
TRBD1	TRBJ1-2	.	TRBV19	CASSPYSRTGPHKIYGYTF	TGTGCCAGTAGTCCTTATTCGAGGACAGGCCCACATAAAATCTATGGCTACACCTTC
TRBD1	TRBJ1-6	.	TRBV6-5	CASSYGTGESPLHF	TGTGCCAGCAGTTACGGGACAGGGGAGTCACCCCTCCACTTT
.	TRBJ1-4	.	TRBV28	CASSPGTLGEKLFF	TGTGCCAGCAGTCCGGGGACATTAGGGGAAAAACTGTTTTTT
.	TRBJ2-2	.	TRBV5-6	CASSLFRRANTGELFF	TGTGCCAGCAGCTTGTTTAGGAGGGCGAACACCGGGGAGCTGTTTTTT